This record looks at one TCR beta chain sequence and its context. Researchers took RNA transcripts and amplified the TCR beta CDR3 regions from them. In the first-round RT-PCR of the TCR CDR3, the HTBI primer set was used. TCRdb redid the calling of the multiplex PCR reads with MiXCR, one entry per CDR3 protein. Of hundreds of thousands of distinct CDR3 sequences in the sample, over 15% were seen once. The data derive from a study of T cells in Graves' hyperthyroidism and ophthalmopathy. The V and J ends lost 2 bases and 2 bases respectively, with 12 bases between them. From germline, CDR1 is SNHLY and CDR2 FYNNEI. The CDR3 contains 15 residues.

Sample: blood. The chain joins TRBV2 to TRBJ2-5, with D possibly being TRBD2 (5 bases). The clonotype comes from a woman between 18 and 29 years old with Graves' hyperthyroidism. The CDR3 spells CASSEPSGGQETQYF. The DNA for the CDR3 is TGTGCCAGCAGTGAACCCAGCGGTGGGCAAGAGACCCAGTACTTC.